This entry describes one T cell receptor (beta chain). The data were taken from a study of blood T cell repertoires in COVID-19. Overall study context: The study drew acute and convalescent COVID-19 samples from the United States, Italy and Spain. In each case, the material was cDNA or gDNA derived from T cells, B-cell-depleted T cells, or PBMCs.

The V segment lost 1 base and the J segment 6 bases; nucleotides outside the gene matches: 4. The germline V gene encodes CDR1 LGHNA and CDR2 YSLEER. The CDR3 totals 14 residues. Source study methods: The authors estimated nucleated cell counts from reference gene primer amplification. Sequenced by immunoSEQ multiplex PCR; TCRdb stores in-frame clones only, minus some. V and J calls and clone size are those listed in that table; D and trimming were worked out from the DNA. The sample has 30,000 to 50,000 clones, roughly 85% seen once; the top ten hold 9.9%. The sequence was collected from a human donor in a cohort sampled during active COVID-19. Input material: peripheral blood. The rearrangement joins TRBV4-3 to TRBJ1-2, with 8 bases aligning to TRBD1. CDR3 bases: TGCGCCAGCAGCCAAGTTGGACAGGGCGATGGCTACACCTTC. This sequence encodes CASSQVGQGDGYTF.